The 27 T cell receptor beta chains below all came from one sample that was sequenced in a study of cytomegalovirus exposure and HLA in healthy donors. Measured with immunoSEQ multiplex PCR; TCRdb has only the in-frame clones, and not every one. The data contain 100,000 to 150,000 clones, under 90% of them singletons. The sample taken for sequencing was PBMCs. The receptors shown here come from a woman under 30 in good health and CMV-seronegative.

V is TRBV5-6 and J is TRBJ2-7; 10 bases align to TRBD1. V lost 4 bases, J lost 5 bases, and 15 bases stayed unmatched. This CDR3 region has 17 residues. Looked up from germline, CDR1 is SGHDT and CDR2 is YYEEEE. CDR3 DNA sequence: TGTGCCAGCAGCAGAAACCTCCGGGACAGGGGCGGCGACGAGCAGTACTTC. It encodes CASSRNLRDRGGDEQYF.

The chain combines TRBV7-2 with TRBJ2-7, with TRBD1 matching over 12 bases. The CDR3 extends over 14 amino acids. V lost 5 bases, J lost 5 bases, and 4 bases stayed unmatched. Germline CDR1 and CDR2: SGHTA and FQGNSA. For the CDR3, the DNA is TGTGCCAGCAGCCCCGGGACAGGGGGCAACGAGCAGTACTTC. This encodes CASSPGTGGNEQYF. Full variable domain (outside the CDR3, taken from reference TRBV7-2 and TRBJ2-7): GAGVSQSPSNKVTEKGKDVELRCDPISGHTALYWYRQSLGQGLEFLIYFQGNSAPDKSGLPSDRFSAERTGGSVSTLTIQRTQQEDSAVYLCASSPGTGGNEQYFGPGTRLTVT.

The J gene is TRBJ1-1, the V gene TRBV6-1; TRBD1 might be the D (5 bases). Germline V gene sequence: CDR1 MNHNS, CDR2 SASEGT. Trimming shortened V by 4 bases and J by 1 base, and 13 bases separated the two germline ends. CDR3 length equals 15 residues. The CDR3 nucleotides read TGTGCCAGCAGTGCCGGGACTAACACGAACACTGAAGCTTTCTTT. Protein: CASSAGTNTNTEAFF.

This clone was recorded once. The gene calls are TRBV29-1 and TRBJ2-1, with D possibly TRBD2 on 5 matching bases. Germline CDR1 is SQVTM and CDR2 is ANQGSEA. This CDR3 has 13 residues. The V end was cut by 7 bases, the J end by 2 bases, with 12 bases between. The CDR3 DNA reads as TGCAGCGAGAGGACTGACCCCTACAATGAGCAGTTCTTC. This codes for CSERTDPYNEQFF.

The chain couples TRBV6-1 to TRBJ2-5, with a tentative D call TRBD1 (6 bases). The length of the CDR3 is 14 residues. The V end lost 3 bases, the J end lost 5 bases, and 13 bases lay between the germline ends. CDR1 is MNHNS, CDR2 SASEGT, per germline. DNA of the CDR3: TGTGCCAGCAGTGACTGGGGGCAGTCGGAGACCCAGTACTTC. Protein product: CASSDWGQSETQYF.

The chain recombines TRBV6-4 with TRBJ2-3, with 8 bases matching TRBD2. CDR1 MRHNA and CDR2 SNTAGT come from the germline V gene. V trimming: 5 bases; J trimming: 4 bases; junction bases outside the gene matches: 5. The CDR3 loop spans 14 amino acids. CDR3 bases: TGTGCCAGCAGTTTTGCGGGAGGCGCAGATACGCAGTATTTT. Its translation is CASSFAGGADTQYF.

The chain joins TRBV28 to TRBJ2-7; the match to TRBD2 covers 10 bases. CDR3 length: 14 residues. Trimming cost V 6 bases and J 3 bases; bases outside gene matches: 5. Per the germline V gene, CDR1 is MDHEN and CDR2 is SYDVKM. The CDR3 here is CASRRTSGFYEQYF. The CDR3 nucleotides are TGTGCCAGCAGGCGGACTAGCGGATTCTACGAGCAGTACTTC.

The rearrangement joins TRBV6-5 to TRBJ2-7; D remains unclear. The CDR3 runs to 16 residues. The V end was cut by 0 bases, the J end by 3 bases, with 15 bases between. Germline V gene sequence: CDR1 MNHEY, CDR2 SVGAGI. CDR3 in amino acids: CASSYSNQLGNYEQYF. The CDR3 coding sequence is TGTGCCAGCAGTTACTCGAACCAACTGGGCAACTACGAGCAGTACTTC.

The chain carries TRBV7-6 and TRBJ2-7; 11 nucleotides agree with TRBD1. CDR3 length: 14 residues. Per germline, CDR1 SGHVS and CDR2 FNYEAQ. V lost 4 bases, J lost 9 bases, and 8 bases stayed unmatched. The CDR3 here is CASSSGQGGHGQYF. Written as DNA, the CDR3 is TGTGCCAGCAGCTCGGGACAGGGGGGCCACGGGCAGTACTTC. The whole variable domain, filled in from reference TRBV7-6 and TRBJ2-7, reads GAGVSQSPRYKVTKRGQDVALRCDPISGHVSLYWYRQALGQGPEFLTYFNYEAQQDKSGLPNDRFSAERPEGSISTLTIQRTEQRDSAMYRCASSSGQGGHGQYFGPGTRLTVT.

The V gene is TRBV6-1, the J gene TRBJ2-7, with 12 bases lining up with TRBD1. Germline CDR1 MNHNS, CDR2 SASEGT. J gave up 1 base and V 3 bases, and 7 bases lay outside the gene matches. The CDR3 loop spans 17 amino acids. The CDR3 region is CASSDTGTGGISYEQYF. The CDR3 region has the DNA TGTGCCAGCAGTGACACCGGGACAGGGGGCATTTCCTACGAGCAGTACTTC.

The V gene is TRBV30, the J gene TRBJ1-2; D is uncertain. This CDR3 comprises 16 residues. Trimming took 0 bases from V and 6 from J, leaving 20 bases between them. Per germline, CDR1 GTSNPN and CDR2 SVGIG (reference sequence). CDR3 nucleotides: TGTGCCTGGAGTGTACGTGAAGGTTCAAACTATCATGGCTACACCTTC. It translates to CAWSVREGSNYHGYTF.

The gene calls are TRBV7-6 and TRBJ2-7, with 14 positions matching TRBD2. V lost 5 bases, J lost 3 bases, and 3 bases stayed unmatched. The CDR3 spans 15 residues. Germline CDR1 is SGHVS and CDR2 is FNYEAQ. The CDR3 reads CASSAGTSGSYEQYF. CDR3 bases: TGTGCCAGCAGCGCCGGGACTAGCGGGAGCTACGAGCAGTACTTC.

V and J are TRBV6-5 and TRBJ1-2, with D possibly being TRBD1 (6 bases). This CDR3 comprises 15 residues. The germline V gene encodes CDR1 MNHEY and CDR2 SVGAGI. The V gene lost 2 bases and the J gene lost 4 bases, with 14 bases spanning the gap. This CDR3 reads CASSYTTTGRYGYTF. In DNA form, the CDR3 reads TGTGCCAGCAGTTACACCACGACAGGCCGCTATGGCTACACCTTC.

V and J are TRBV19 and TRBJ2-7, with 7 bases identical to TRBD2. CDR1 is LNHDA and CDR2 is SQIVND in the germline V gene (reference sequence). The CDR3 totals 15 residues. V shed 7 bases, J shed 4 bases, and the junction held 13 bases outside the gene matches. The CDR3 sequence: CASKGWGEGRYEQYF. For the CDR3, the DNA is TGTGCCAGTAAGGGCTGGGGGGAGGGCAGGTACGAGCAGTACTTC.

The CDR3 is CASSLGETGLAGGLRNIQYF. CDR3 nucleotide sequence: TGTGCCAGCAGCTTAGGTGAGACGGGACTAGCGGGAGGGCTGCGGAACATTCAGTACTTC. This chain uses TRBV7-8 with TRBJ2-4; 16 nucleotides align to TRBD2. Germline CDR1 is SGHVS and CDR2 is FQNEAQ. With 1 base clipped from V and 7 bases from J, the junction kept 13 bases outside the gene matches. The CDR3 runs to 20 residues. Looking up the rest from reference TRBV7-8 and TRBJ2-4 gives the full variable domain: GAGVSQSPRYKVAKRGQDVALRCDPISGHVSLFWYQQALGQGPEFLTYFQNEAQLDKSGLPSDRFFAERPEGSVSTLKIQRTQQEDSAVYLCASSLGETGLAGGLRNIQYFGAGTRLSVL.

The genes are TRBV4-2 and TRBJ2-5, with 8 nucleotides matching TRBD1. Germline values: CDR1 LGHNA, CDR2 YNFKEQ. CDR3 size: 15 residues. Trimming at V came to 1 base and at J to 1 base, leaving 2 bases not matched to a gene. The CDR3 DNA sequence: TGTGCCAGCAGCCAAGTGGGACAGGTCCAAGAGACCCAGTACTTC. It specifies CASSQVGQVQETQYF.

DNA for the CDR3: TGTGCCAGCAGCCCGAGGTGGCCCTCCTACAATGAGCAGTTCTTC. This translates into CASSPRWPSYNEQFF. The V gene is TRBV13, the J gene TRBJ2-1; D uncertain. This CDR3 is built from 15 residues. CDR1 PRHDT and CDR2 FYEKMQ come from the germline V gene (reference sequence). V was clipped by 5 bases and J by 0 bases, with 11 bases between them.

This clone was recorded only once. The chain carries TRBV16 and TRBJ2-5; no firm D call. The CDR3 is made up of 15 amino acids. Germline lookup yields CDR1 KGHSY and CDR2 FQNENV. V shed 0 bases and J shed 2 bases, with 10 bases lying between them. This chain's CDR3 is CASSQSRHSQETQYF. In DNA, the CDR3 is TGTGCCAGCAGCCAATCGAGGCACTCTCAAGAGACCCAGTACTTC.

The chain combines TRBV2 with TRBJ1-4; D is possibly TRBD1 (6 bases). V shed 4 bases and J shed 11 bases, with 11 bases lying between them. The CDR3 has 12 amino acids. The germline CDR1 and CDR2 sequences are SNHLY and FYNNEI. CDR3 coding DNA: TGTGCCAGCAGTGGACAGGATGTGAAACTGTTTTTT. Translating gives CASSGQDVKLFF.

The V and J genes are TRBV6-5 and TRBJ1-1; tentative D call: TRBD1 (6 bases). Deletions cut 2 bases from V and 7 bases from J, with 8 bases between. The CDR3 consists of 12 residues. Germline V gene lookup returns CDR1 MNHEY and CDR2 SVGAGI. CDR3 in DNA: TGTGCCAGCAGTTACACGACAGGTGAAGCTTTCTTT. Amino acids: CASSYTTGEAFF.

This sequence joins TRBV27 and TRBJ2-5; D is unclear. V shed 3 bases and J shed 4 bases, with 9 bases lying between them. The CDR3 is made up of 13 amino acids. Germline values: CDR1 MNHEY, CDR2 SMNVEV (reference sequence). The CDR3 DNA sequence: TGTGCCAGCAGTTTCTCGCAGGCAGAGACCCAGTACTTC. Translated, it gives CASSFSQAETQYF.

The chain uses TRBV30 and TRBJ2-1; 9 positions match TRBD2. CDR1 is GTSNPN, CDR2 SVGIG, per germline (reference sequence). The CDR3 extends over 15 amino acids. V was clipped by 0 bases and J by 7 bases; unmatched bases: 7. The CDR3 is CAWSVLAGRSNEQFF. The CDR3 DNA reads as TGTGCCTGGAGTGTACTAGCGGGCCGATCTAATGAGCAGTTCTTC. Using reference TRBV30 and TRBJ2-1 for the parts outside the CDR3, the full variable domain is SQTIHQWPATLVQPVGSPLSLECTVEGTSNPNLYWYRQAAGRGLQLLFYSVGIGQISSEVPQNLSASRPQDRQFILSSKKLLLSDSGFYLCAWSVLAGRSNEQFFGPGTRLTVL.

The chain is built from TRBV7-2 and TRBJ2-3, with D possibly TRBD2 on 5 matching bases. Looked up from germline, CDR1 is SGHTA and CDR2 is FQGNSA. This CDR3 has 14 amino acids. The V end lost 1 base, the J end lost 1 base, and 6 bases lay between the germline ends. DNA for the CDR3: TGTGCCAGCAGCTTAGACGGGGGCACAGATACGCAGTATTTT. It is translated as CASSLDGGTDTQYF.

The gene calls are TRBV4-1 and TRBJ2-3; a possible D gene is TRBD1 (6 bases). The CDR3 runs 15 residues. Trimming left V 4 bases short and J 2 bases short, with 13 bases between. Germline V gene sequence: CDR1 MGHRA, CDR2 YSYEKL. The CDR3 region has the DNA TGCGCCAGCAGCCCCGGGCAGGGGCCCACAGATACGCAGTATTTT. This encodes CASSPGQGPTDTQYF.

The rearrangement joins TRBV6-5 to TRBJ2-7; the match to TRBD1 covers 8 bases. Germline CDR1 and CDR2: MNHEY and SVGAGI. V lost 7 bases, J lost 3 bases, and 5 bases stayed unmatched. The CDR3 is made up of 13 amino acids. CDR3 region: CASNRQGSYEQYF. CDR3 DNA sequence: TGTGCCAGCAATCGACAGGGGAGCTACGAGCAGTACTTC.

The rearrangement links TRBV29-1 to TRBJ1-1; TRBD1 might be the D (5 bases). Germline V CDR1 and CDR2: SQVTM, ANQGSEA. CDR3 length equals 15 residues. Trimming cost V 0 bases and J 5 bases, with 16 bases left between them. As DNA, the CDR3 is TGCAGCGTTGAAGATTTAGGGGCCTCCATGACTGAAGCTTTCTTT. It encodes CSVEDLGASMTEAFF.

The V call is TRBV5-1, the J call TRBJ1-2; D is perhaps TRBD1 (6 bases). The length of the CDR3 is 15 residues. In germline, CDR1 is SGHRS, CDR2 YFSETQ. V lost 0 bases and J 7 bases, leaving 16 bases between the germline ends. The CDR3 sequence is CASSLAGHPGGGYTF. CDR3 nucleotides: TGCGCCAGCAGCTTGGCGGGACACCCTGGGGGTGGCTACACCTTC.